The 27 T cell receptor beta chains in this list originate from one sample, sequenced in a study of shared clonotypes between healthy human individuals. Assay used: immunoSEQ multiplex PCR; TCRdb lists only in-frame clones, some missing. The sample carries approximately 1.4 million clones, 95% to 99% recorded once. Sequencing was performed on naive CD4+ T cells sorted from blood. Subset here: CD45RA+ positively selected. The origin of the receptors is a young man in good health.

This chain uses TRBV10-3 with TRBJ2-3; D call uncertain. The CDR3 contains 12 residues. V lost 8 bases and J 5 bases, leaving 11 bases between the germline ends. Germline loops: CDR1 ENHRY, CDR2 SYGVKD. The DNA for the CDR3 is TGTGCCATCGGAAAGGGCGGAGATACGCAGTATTTT. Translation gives CAIGKGGDTQYF.

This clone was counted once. The CDR3 loop is CASSPEPIAGGLQFF. The CDR3 bases are TGTGCCAGCAGCCCCGAACCAATAGCGGGAGGGCTGCAGTTCTTC. The rearrangement links TRBV7-3 to TRBJ2-1, with TRBD2 identical over 11 bases. Germline V lookup: CDR1 SGHTA, CDR2 FQGTGA. The CDR3 is 15 amino acids. The V segment lost 5 bases and the J segment 12 bases; nucleotides outside the gene matches: 12.

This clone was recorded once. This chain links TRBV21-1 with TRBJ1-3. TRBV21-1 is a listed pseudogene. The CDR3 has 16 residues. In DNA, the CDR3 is TGTGCCAGCAGCAAAGCGGCCAGAGGGAGTGGAAACACCATATATTTT. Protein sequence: CASSKAARGSGNTIYF.

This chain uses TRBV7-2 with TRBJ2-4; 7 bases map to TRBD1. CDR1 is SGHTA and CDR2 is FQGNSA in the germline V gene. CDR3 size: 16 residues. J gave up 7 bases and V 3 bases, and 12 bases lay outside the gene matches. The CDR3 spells CASSFQKARGSNIQYF. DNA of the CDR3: TGTGCCAGCAGCTTTCAGAAGGCCAGGGGGTCGAACATTCAGTACTTC.

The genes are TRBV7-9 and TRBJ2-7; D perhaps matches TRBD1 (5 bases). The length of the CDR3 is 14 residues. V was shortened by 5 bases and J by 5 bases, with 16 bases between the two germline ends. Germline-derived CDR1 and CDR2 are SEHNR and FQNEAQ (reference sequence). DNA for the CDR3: TGTGCCAGCAGCCCACTTAGGGGAATAAACGAGCAGTACTTC. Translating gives CASSPLRGINEQYF.

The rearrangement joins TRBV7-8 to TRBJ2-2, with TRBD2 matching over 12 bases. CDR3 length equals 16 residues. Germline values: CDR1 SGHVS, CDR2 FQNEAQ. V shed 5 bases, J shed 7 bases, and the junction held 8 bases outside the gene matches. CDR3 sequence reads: CASSQGLAGNHGELFF. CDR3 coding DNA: TGTGCCAGCAGCCAAGGACTAGCGGGAAACCACGGGGAGCTGTTTTTT. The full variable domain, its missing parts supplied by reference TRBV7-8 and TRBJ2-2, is GAGVSQSPRYKVAKRGQDVALRCDPISGHVSLFWYQQALGQGPEFLTYFQNEAQLDKSGLPSDRFFAERPEGSVSTLKIQRTQQEDSAVYLCASSQGLAGNHGELFFGEGSRLTVL.

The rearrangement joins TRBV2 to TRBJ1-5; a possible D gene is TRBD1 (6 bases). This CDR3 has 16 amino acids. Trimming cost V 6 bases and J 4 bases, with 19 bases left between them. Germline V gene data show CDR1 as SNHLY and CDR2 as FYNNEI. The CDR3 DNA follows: TGTGCCAGCAGCCCCTTGGGGGCCCGGGGGAATCAGCCCCAGCATTTT. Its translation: CASSPLGARGNQPQHF.

The CDR3 bases are TGTGCTAGCTTCTCGACAGGGGAAAGGAACACCGGGGAGCTGTTTTTT. Its translation: CASFSTGERNTGELFF. The V call is TRBV7-7, the J call TRBJ2-2; 8 bases fit TRBD1. The CDR3 totals 16 residues. Germline V gene data show CDR1 as SSHAT and CDR2 as FNYEAQ (reference sequence). Full variable domain (outside the CDR3, taken from reference TRBV7-7 and TRBJ2-2): GAGVSQSPRYKVTKRGQDVTLRCDPISSHATLYWYQQALGQGPEFLTYFNYEAQPDKSGLPSDRFSAERPEGSISTLTIQRTEQRDSAMYRCASFSTGERNTGELFFGEGSRLTVL.

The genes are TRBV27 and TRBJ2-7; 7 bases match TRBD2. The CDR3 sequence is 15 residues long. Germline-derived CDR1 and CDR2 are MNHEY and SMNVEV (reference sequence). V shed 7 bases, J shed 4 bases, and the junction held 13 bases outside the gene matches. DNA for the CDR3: TGTGCCAGCACTCTAAAGCCTAGCGGCTCATACGAGCAGTACTTC. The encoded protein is CASTLKPSGSYEQYF.

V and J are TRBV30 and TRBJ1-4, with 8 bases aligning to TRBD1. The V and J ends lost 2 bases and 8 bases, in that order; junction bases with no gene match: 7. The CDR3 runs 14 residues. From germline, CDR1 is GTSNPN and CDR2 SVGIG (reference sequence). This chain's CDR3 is CAWSLGRGREKLFF. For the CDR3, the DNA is TGTGCCTGGAGTCTCGGCAGGGGGCGCGAAAAACTGTTTTTT.

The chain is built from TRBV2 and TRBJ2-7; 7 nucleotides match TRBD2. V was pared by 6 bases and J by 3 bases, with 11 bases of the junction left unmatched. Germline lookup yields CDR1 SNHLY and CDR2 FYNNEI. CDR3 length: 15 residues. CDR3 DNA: TGTGCCAGCAGATCCTCTGGGGGGGTGGGCTACGAGCAGTACTTC. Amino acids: CASRSSGGVGYEQYF. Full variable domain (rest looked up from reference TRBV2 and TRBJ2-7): EPEVTQTPSHQVTQMGQEVILRCVPISNHLYFYWYRQILGQKVEFLVSFYNNEISEKSEIFDDQFSVERPDGSNFTLKIRSTKLEDSAMYFCASRSSGGVGYEQYFGPGTRLTVT.

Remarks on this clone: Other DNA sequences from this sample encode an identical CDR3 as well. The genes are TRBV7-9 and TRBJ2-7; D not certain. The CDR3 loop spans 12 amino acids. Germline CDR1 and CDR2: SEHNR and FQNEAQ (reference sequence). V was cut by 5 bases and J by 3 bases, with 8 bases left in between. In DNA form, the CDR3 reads TGTGCCAGCAGCCCTCCTAGCTACGAGCAGTACTTC. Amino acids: CASSPPSYEQYF.

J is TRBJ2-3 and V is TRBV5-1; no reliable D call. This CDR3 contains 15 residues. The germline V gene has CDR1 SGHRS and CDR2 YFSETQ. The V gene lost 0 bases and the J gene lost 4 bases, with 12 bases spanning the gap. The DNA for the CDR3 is TGCGCCAGCAGCTTGGATGGGGTAATCTCAGATACGCAGTATTTT. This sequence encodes CASSLDGVISDTQYF.

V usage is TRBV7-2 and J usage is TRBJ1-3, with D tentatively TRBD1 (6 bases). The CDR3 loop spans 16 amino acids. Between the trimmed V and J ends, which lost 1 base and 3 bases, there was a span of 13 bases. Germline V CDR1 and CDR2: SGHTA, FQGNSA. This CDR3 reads CASSLDAGANGNTIYF. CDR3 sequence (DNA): TGTGCCAGCAGCTTAGATGCAGGGGCCAATGGAAACACCATATATTTT.

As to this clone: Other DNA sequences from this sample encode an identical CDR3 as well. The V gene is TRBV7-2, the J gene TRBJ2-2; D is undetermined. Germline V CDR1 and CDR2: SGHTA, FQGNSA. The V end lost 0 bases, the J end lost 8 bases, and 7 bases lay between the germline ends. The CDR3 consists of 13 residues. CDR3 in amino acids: CASSLARPGELFF. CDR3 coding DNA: TGTGCCAGCAGCTTAGCTAGGCCAGGGGAGCTGTTTTTT. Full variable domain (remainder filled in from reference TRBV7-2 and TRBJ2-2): GAGVSQSPSNKVTEKGKDVELRCDPISGHTALYWYRQSLGQGLEFLIYFQGNSAPDKSGLPSDRFSAERTGGSVSTLTIQRTQQEDSAVYLCASSLARPGELFFGEGSRLTVL.

This CDR3 is CASSYRTGDTEAFF. Written as DNA, the CDR3 is TGTGCCAGCAGTTACCGGACAGGGGACACTGAAGCTTTCTTT. This chain connects TRBV28 to TRBJ1-1; 9 bases align to TRBD1. The germline CDR1 and CDR2 sequences are MDHEN and SYDVKM. V lost 4 bases, J lost 3 bases, and 3 bases stayed unmatched. CDR3 size: 14 residues.

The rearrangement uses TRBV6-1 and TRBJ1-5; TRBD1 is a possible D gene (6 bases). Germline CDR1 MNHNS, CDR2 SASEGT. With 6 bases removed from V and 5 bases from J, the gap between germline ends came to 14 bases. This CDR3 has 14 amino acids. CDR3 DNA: TGTGCCAGCAGGGCCCCTAAGGGGGATCAGCCCCAGCATTTT. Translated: CASRAPKGDQPQHF.

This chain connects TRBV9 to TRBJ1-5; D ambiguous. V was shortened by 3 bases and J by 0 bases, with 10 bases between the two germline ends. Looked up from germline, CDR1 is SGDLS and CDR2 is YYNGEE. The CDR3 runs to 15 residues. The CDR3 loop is CASSAQGYSNQPQHF. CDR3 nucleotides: TGTGCCAGCAGCGCGCAAGGGTATAGCAATCAGCCCCAGCATTTT.

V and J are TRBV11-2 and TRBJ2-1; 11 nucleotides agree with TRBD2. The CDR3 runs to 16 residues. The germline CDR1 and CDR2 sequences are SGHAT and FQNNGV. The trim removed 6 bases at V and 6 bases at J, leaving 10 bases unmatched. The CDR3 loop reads CASSTIAGGLGNEQFF. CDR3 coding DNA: TGTGCCAGCAGTACTATAGCGGGAGGGCTTGGCAATGAGCAGTTCTTC. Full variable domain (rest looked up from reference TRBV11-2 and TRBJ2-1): EAGVAQSPRYKIIEKRQSVAFWCNPISGHATLYWYQQILGQGPKLLIQFQNNGVVDDSQLPKDRFSAERLKGVDSTLKIQPAKLEDSAVYLCASSTIAGGLGNEQFFGPGTRLTVL.

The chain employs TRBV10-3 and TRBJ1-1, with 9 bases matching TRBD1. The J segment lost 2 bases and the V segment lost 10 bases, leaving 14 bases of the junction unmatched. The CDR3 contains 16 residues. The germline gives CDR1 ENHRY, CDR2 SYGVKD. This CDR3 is CASESGQGSINTEAFF. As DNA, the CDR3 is TGTGCCAGCGAATCGGGACAGGGATCGATCAACACTGAAGCTTTCTTT.

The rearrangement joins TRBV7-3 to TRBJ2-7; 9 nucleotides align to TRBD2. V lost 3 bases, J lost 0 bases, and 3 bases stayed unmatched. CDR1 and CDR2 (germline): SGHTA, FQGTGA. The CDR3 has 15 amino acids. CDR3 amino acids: CASSLTSGASYEQYF. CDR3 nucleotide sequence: TGTGCCAGCAGCTTGACTAGCGGAGCCTCCTACGAGCAGTACTTC. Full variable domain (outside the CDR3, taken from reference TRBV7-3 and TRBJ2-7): GAGVSQTPSNKVTEKGKYVELRCDPISGHTALYWYRQSLGQGPEFLIYFQGTGAADDSGLPNDRFFAVRPEGSVSTLKIQRTERGDSAVYLCASSLTSGASYEQYFGPGTRLTVT.

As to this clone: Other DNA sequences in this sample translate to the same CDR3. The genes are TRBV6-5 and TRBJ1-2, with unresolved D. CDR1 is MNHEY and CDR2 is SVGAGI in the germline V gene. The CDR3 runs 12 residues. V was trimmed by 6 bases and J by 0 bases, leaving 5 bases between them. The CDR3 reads CASRDTNYGYTF. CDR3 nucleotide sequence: TGTGCCAGCAGAGATACTAACTATGGCTACACCTTC.

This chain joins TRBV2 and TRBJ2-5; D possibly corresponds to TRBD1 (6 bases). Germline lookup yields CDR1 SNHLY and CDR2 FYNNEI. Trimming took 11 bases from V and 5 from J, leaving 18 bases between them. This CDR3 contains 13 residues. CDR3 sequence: CACQGIARETQYF. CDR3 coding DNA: TGTGCCTGCCAGGGGATAGCGAGGGAGACCCAGTACTTC.

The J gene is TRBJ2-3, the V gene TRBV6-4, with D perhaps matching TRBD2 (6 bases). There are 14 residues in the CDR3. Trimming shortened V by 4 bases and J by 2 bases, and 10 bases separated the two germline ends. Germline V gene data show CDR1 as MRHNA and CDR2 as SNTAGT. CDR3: CASSAGGTTDTQYF. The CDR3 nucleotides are TGTGCCAGCAGTGCCGGGGGAACCACAGATACGCAGTATTTT.

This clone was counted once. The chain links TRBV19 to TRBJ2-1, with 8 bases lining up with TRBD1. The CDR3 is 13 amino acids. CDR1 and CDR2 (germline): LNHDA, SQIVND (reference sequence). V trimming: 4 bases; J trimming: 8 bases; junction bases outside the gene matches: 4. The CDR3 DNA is TGTGCCAGTAGTAGGACAGGGCCCCATGAGCAGTTCTTC. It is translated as CASSRTGPHEQFF.

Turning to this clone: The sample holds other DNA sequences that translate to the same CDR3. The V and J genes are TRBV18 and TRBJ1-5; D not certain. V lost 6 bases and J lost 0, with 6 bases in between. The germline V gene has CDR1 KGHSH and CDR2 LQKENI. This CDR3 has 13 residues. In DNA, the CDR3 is TGTGCCAGCTCGCCTAATAGCAATCAGCCCCAGCATTTT. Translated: CASSPNSNQPQHF.

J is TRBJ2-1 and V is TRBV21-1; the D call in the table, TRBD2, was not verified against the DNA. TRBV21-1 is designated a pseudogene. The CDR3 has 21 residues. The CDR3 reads CASSKVVPGQSSGGSTNEQFF. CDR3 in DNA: TGTGCCAGCAGCAAAGTGGTTCCGGGACAGTCGAGCGGGGGGTCTACAAATGAGCAGTTCTTC.